This TCR beta chain was identified during a study of metastatic and nonmetastatic thyroid tumors. No treatment of any kind had been given to any patient before thyroid surgery. TCRdb re-analyzed the PCR reads through MiXCR. The table records around 22,000 clones, approximately 20% of them present only once. Germline values: CDR1 SGHDT, CDR2 YYEEEE. The CDR3 extends over 12 amino acids. V was cut by 4 bases and J by 8 bases, with 10 bases left in between. In its sample, this clone was seen many times. This chain links TRBV5-6 with TRBJ2-1, with TRBD2 as a possible D gene (5 bases). Sequenced input: blood. This receptor was obtained from a female donor with papillary thyroid cancer or a benign thyroid nodule (not recorded which). Some clones in this sample may be carry-over from other donors' samples. Here the CDR3 DNA reads TGTGCCAGCAGCCCTGGACTTTATGAGCAGTTCTTC. Its translation: CASSPGLYEQFF.